A single sample gave rise to the 10 T cell receptor beta chains below, sequenced in a study of blood T cell repertoires in COVID-19. TCRdb's table, derived via immunoSEQ multiplex PCR, lists solely in-frame clones and lacks some. This table has around 400,000 clones, roughly 80% appearing once. Material: PBMCs or T cells enriched from blood (not recorded which). All receptors come from a woman aged 45-60 years who had recovered from COVID-19.

This chain joins TRBV14 and TRBJ1-2; D not certain. This CDR3 region has 16 residues. CDR1 is SGHDN and CDR2 is FVKESK in the germline V gene. Deletions cut 1 base from V and 7 bases from J, with 19 bases between. CDR3 protein: CASSQVSPGLAGGYTF. The CDR3 coding sequence is TGTGCCAGCAGCCAAGTAAGCCCGGGTCTGGCTGGTGGCTACACCTTC.

The V gene is TRBV3-1 (or the pseudogene TRBV3-2), the J gene TRBJ1-1; weak D call: TRBD1 (6 bases). This CDR3 has 14 residues. Germline CDR1 and CDR2: LGHDT and YNNKEL (reference sequence). Trimming took 2 bases from V and 11 from J, leaving 18 bases between them. CDR3 region: CASSQTMGDIAAFF. CDR3 in DNA: TGTGCCAGCAGCCAAACAATGGGGGACATTGCGGCTTTCTTT.

The CDR3 region is CASSQAVNYGYTF. The DNA of the CDR3 is TGCGCCAGCAGCCAAGCCGTGAACTATGGCTACACCTTC. V gene TRBV4-3 combines with J gene TRBJ1-2; D gene uncertain. CDR3 size: 13 residues. Germline V gene sequence: CDR1 LGHNA, CDR2 YSLEER. Trimming removed 1 base from V and 2 bases from J, with 5 bases in between.

This chain connects TRBV11-3 to TRBJ1-6, with a tentative D call TRBD1 (5 bases). Trimming took 1 base from V and 10 from J, leaving 14 bases between them. This CDR3 contains 15 residues. Germline V gene sequence: CDR1 SGHNT, CDR2 YENEEA. The CDR3 spells CASSLAGGGASPLHF. In DNA, the CDR3 is TGTGCCAGCAGCTTAGCCGGTGGCGGGGCATCACCCCTCCACTTT.

This rearrangement joins TRBV9 to TRBJ2-7; 7 bases align to TRBD1. The CDR3 is 12 amino acids. V was clipped by 5 bases and J by 7 bases; unmatched bases: 6. Germline V gives CDR1 SGDLS, CDR2 YYNGEE. The CDR3 DNA follows: TGTGCCAGCAGTGGTACAGGGGTTGAGCAGTACTTC. Its protein product is CASSGTGVEQYF. Full variable domain (remainder filled in from reference TRBV9 and TRBJ2-7): DSGVTQTPKHLITATGQRVTLRCSPRSGDLSVYWYQQSLDQGLQFLIQYYNGEERAKGNILERFSAQQFPDLHSELNLSSLELGDSALYFCASSGTGVEQYFGPGTRLTVT.

This chain links TRBV15 with TRBJ1-3, with no clear D. CDR1 LNHNV and CDR2 YYDKDF come from the germline V gene (reference sequence). Trimming shortened V by 0 bases and J by 4 bases, and 13 bases separated the two germline ends. The length of the CDR3 is 16 residues. CDR3 in amino acids: CATSRDRAIAGNTIYF. The DNA for the CDR3 is TGTGCCACCAGCAGAGATCGAGCAATTGCGGGAAACACCATATATTTT.

This clone was observed a single time. V is TRBV10-1 and J is TRBJ2-1; 12 nucleotides align to TRBD2. This CDR3 has 18 residues. The junction had 8 bases not matched to a gene; V was cut back by 4 bases and J by 1 base. CDR1 is WNHNN, CDR2 SYGVQD, per germline (reference sequence). The CDR3 is CASSVTGTSGPSYNEQFF. CDR3 DNA sequence: TGCGCCAGCAGTGTCACCGGGACTAGCGGGCCTTCCTACAATGAGCAGTTCTTC.

The chain combines TRBV4-1 with TRBJ1-1, with a possible D match to TRBD1 (5 bases). Trimming shortened V by 1 base and J by 4 bases, and 16 bases separated the two germline ends. The CDR3 totals 16 residues. Germline lookup yields CDR1 MGHRA and CDR2 YSYEKL. CDR3 protein: CASSQGGWGVATEAFF. As DNA, the CDR3 is TGCGCCAGCAGCCAAGGGGGTTGGGGGGTTGCCACTGAAGCTTTCTTT.

This rearrangement joins TRBV7-9 to TRBJ1-2; 7 positions match TRBD1. The CDR3 consists of 16 residues. Trimming at V came to 3 bases and at J to 5 bases, leaving 12 bases not matched to a gene. The germline V gene encodes CDR1 SEHNR and CDR2 FQNEAQ (reference sequence). CDR3 protein: CASSFLRDSVNYGYTF. The CDR3 DNA is TGTGCCAGCAGCTTCCTCCGGGACAGTGTGAATTATGGCTACACCTTC.

The J gene is TRBJ2-7, the V gene TRBV6-5, with D tentatively TRBD2 (6 bases). Germline V gives CDR1 MNHEY, CDR2 SVGAGI. With 6 bases removed from V and 3 bases from J, the gap between germline ends came to 12 bases. The CDR3 totals 13 residues. CDR3 sequence (DNA): TGTGCCAGCAGGGCCGGGACTGACTACGAGCAGTACTTC. It encodes CASRAGTDYEQYF.